A selection of T cell receptor beta chains follows, all from one sample in a study of T cell responses to AZD1222 COVID-19 vaccine. Assay: immunoSEQ multiplex PCR; the TCRdb copy retains only in-frame clones and omits some. The sample shows over 110,000 clones, roughly 88% of them seen only once. Specimen: peripheral blood, collected 28 days after the second AZD1222 dose. The receptors come from an adult who received the AZD1222 COVID-19 vaccine. Each CDR3 is given with its conserved first and last residue. The D gene is left open where the match is weak. For some rows the clone size is stated as once, few or many, or as a class when expanded; others skip it.

CDR3aa,CDR3nt,j_gene,abundance,d_gene,v_gene
CASSPRGGSGAGELFF,TGCGCCAGCAGTCCCCGAGGAGGATCGGGTGCTGGGGAGCTGTTTTTT,TRBJ2-2,-,-,TRBV10-1
CASSMWRSISGNTIYF,TGTGCCAGTAGTATGTGGCGGAGTATCTCTGGAAACACCATATATTTT,TRBJ1-3,-,-,TRBV19
CASSQESQGDGYTF,TGTGCCAGCAGCCAAGAGTCGCAGGGTGATGGCTACACCTTC,TRBJ1-2,-,-,TRBV3-1/TRBV3-2
CASSFSQNYGYTF,TGTGCCAGCAGTTTCTCACAAAACTATGGCTACACCTTC,TRBJ1-2,-,-,TRBV12-3/TRBV12-4
CASSPRTSHDEQFF,TGTGCCAGTAGTCCTAGGACTAGTCATGATGAGCAGTTCTTC,TRBJ2-1,-,TRBD2,TRBV19
CASSYSWLLNTEAFF,TGTGCCAGCAGTTACTCCTGGCTTCTGAACACTGAAGCTTTCTTT,TRBJ1-1,-,-,TRBV6-5
CASSPGTSGRSHYEQYF,TGTGCCAGCAGCCCTGGGACTAGCGGGAGGAGTCACTACGAGCAGTACTTC,TRBJ2-7,-,TRBD2,TRBV13
CASSVFANTEAFF,TGTGCCAGCAGCGTCTTTGCGAACACTGAAGCTTTCTTT,TRBJ1-1,-,-,TRBV2
CASSHRGGAGNTIYF,TGTGCCAGCAGCCACCGAGGGGGGGCTGGAAACACCATATATTTT,TRBJ1-3,-,-,TRBV27
CASSPGTAYGYTF,TGTGCCAGCTCACCTGGGACGGCCTATGGCTACACCTTC,TRBJ1-2,-,-,TRBV18
CASSNYEQYF,TGTGCCAGCAGCAACTACGAGCAGTACTTC,TRBJ2-7,-,-,TRBV21-1
CASSVGQGAANEKLFF,TGCGCCAGCAGTGTGGGACAGGGGGCAGCTAATGAAAAACTGTTTTTT,TRBJ1-4,once,TRBD1,TRBV10-2
CASRRQVDRNTEAFF,TGTGCCAGTAGAAGACAGGTTGATCGGAACACTGAAGCTTTCTTT,TRBJ1-1,-,-,TRBV19
CASWGGPADTQYF,TGTGCCAGCTGGGGCGGCCCCGCAGATACGCAGTATTTT,TRBJ2-3,-,-,TRBV28
CASSLGAGNQPQHF,TGCGCCAGCAGCTTGGGGGCAGGGAACCAGCCCCAGCATTTT,TRBJ1-5,-,-,TRBV5-1
CASSLGYGGMTEAFF,TGTGCCAGCAGCTTAGGATATGGGGGGATGACTGAAGCTTTCTTT,TRBJ1-1,-,-,TRBV7-6
CASSDTHRTRLYNEQFF,TGCGCCAGCAGTGATACCCACCGGACGAGATTATACAATGAGCAGTTCTTC,TRBJ2-1,-,-,TRBV10-2
CASSVRASNTGELFF,TGTGCCAGCAGTGTGAGAGCGTCGAACACCGGGGAGCTGTTTTTT,TRBJ2-2,-,-,TRBV2
CASSPGTDLRNQPQHF,TGTGCCAGCAGCCCGGGGACCGATCTTCGCAATCAGCCCCAGCATTTT,TRBJ1-5,-,-,TRBV11-2
CASSLRRAGDYGYTF,TGTGCCAGCAGCTTGCGGCGTGCCGGCGACTATGGCTACACCTTC,TRBJ1-2,-,-,TRBV5-8
CASSKGQNNEQFF,TGTGCCAGCAGTAAGGGACAGAACAATGAGCAGTTCTTC,TRBJ2-1,-,TRBD1,TRBV12-3/TRBV12-4
CASSVQAGGENTGELFF,TGTGCCAGCAGCGTCCAAGCGGGAGGCGAGAACACCGGGGAGCTGTTTTTT,TRBJ2-2,-,TRBD2,TRBV9
CASGLGGGAEAFF,TGTGCTAGTGGTTTGGGGGGAGGGGCTGAAGCTTTCTTT,TRBJ1-1,-,-,TRBV12-5
CASYGYGYTF,TGTGCCAGCTACGGCTATGGCTACACCTTC,TRBJ1-2,-,-,TRBV9
CASNAGSRVYGYTF,TGTGCCAGCAATGCGGGGAGCAGAGTCTATGGCTACACCTTC,TRBJ1-2,few,-,TRBV9
CASSVQGNTIYF,TGTGCCAGCAGTGTACAGGGAAACACCATATATTTT,TRBJ1-3,-,-,TRBV2
CASSITGGSNQPQHF,TGTGCCAGTAGTATTACAGGGGGGAGTAATCAGCCCCAGCATTTT,TRBJ1-5,-,TRBD1,TRBV19
CSVEHGANEQFF,TGCAGCGTTGAACACGGGGCCAATGAGCAGTTCTTC,TRBJ2-1,once,-,TRBV29-1
CASSPLGGNEQFF,TGCGCCAGCAGCCCTTTAGGGGGAAATGAGCAGTTCTTC,TRBJ2-1,-,-,TRBV10-1
CASNGGLGQGTTGELFF,TGTGCCAGTAATGGGGGCCTTGGCCAGGGGACCACCGGGGAGCTGTTTTTT,TRBJ2-2,-,-,TRBV19
CASSSGSREDQPQHF,TGTGCCAGCAGCTCCGGGTCCCGAGAGGATCAGCCCCAGCATTTT,TRBJ1-5,-,-,TRBV11-2
CAWSVGRQYNEQFF,TGTGCCTGGAGTGTAGGCCGACAATACAATGAGCAGTTCTTC,TRBJ2-1,once,-,TRBV30
CATSVPRQGFPTGSYNEQFF,TGTGCCACCAGTGTCCCACGACAGGGATTTCCTACGGGTTCCTACAATGAGCAGTTCTTC,TRBJ2-1,-,TRBD1,TRBV24-1
CASSLTITGVNTGELFF,TGTGCCAGCAGCCTAACAATCACAGGGGTCAACACCGGGGAGCTGTTTTTT,TRBJ2-2,-,TRBD1,TRBV6-2/TRBV6-3
CASSLWVGDYGYTF,TGTGCCAGCAGCTTGTGGGTGGGGGACTATGGCTACACCTTC,TRBJ1-2,few,-,TRBV5-5
CASSLNSGIGYEQYF,TGTGCCAGCAGTTTAAACTCCGGGATCGGGTACGAGCAGTACTTC,TRBJ2-7,-,-,TRBV28
CASSAPSGSYNEQFF,TGTGCCAGTAGTGCGCCATCCGGCTCCTACAATGAGCAGTTCTTC,TRBJ2-1,-,-,TRBV19
CASSLGLGFNQPQHF,TGTGCCAGCAGCTTGGGCCTAGGGTTTAATCAGCCCCAGCATTTT,TRBJ1-5,-,-,TRBV7-2
CASRTGGGRNTIYF,TGTGCCAGCAGGACCGGGGGGGGACGAAACACCATATATTTT,TRBJ1-3,-,-,TRBV28
CASPGAGGLTEQFF,TGTGCCTCACCGGGAGCGGGGGGACTTACAGAGCAGTTCTTC,TRBJ2-1,-,TRBD2,TRBV30
CASSATSGSSSYEQYF,TGTGCCAGCAGCGCGACTAGCGGGAGTAGTAGCTACGAGCAGTACTTC,TRBJ2-7,-,TRBD2,TRBV7-2
CASSIVRGPSNSNQPQHF,TGTGCCAGTAGTATAGTGAGGGGGCCTAGTAATAGCAATCAGCCCCAGCATTTT,TRBJ1-5,-,TRBD1,TRBV19
CASSLAAGGSTEAFF,TGTGCCAGCAGCTTAGCTGCAGGGGGCAGCACTGAAGCTTTCTTT,TRBJ1-1,-,TRBD1,TRBV7-2
CASSLFGEGVYQETQYF,TGTGCCAGCAGCTTATTCGGGGAGGGGGTTTACCAAGAGACCCAGTACTTC,TRBJ2-5,-,-,TRBV7-2
CASSDSGVDQPQHF,TGTGCCAGCAGTGACTCTGGGGTCGATCAGCCCCAGCATTTT,TRBJ1-5,-,-,TRBV6-4
CASSEEPSFF,TGTGCCAGCAGTGAAGAGCCCTCTTTCTTC,TRBJ2-1,-,-,TRBV2
CATSEHTGINEKLFF,TGTGCCACCAGTGAGCATACAGGGATAAACGAAAAACTGTTTTTT,TRBJ1-4,-,-,TRBV24-1
CASSPPGLGGYTF,TGTGCCAGCAGCCCCCCGGGACTGGGTGGCTACACCTTC,TRBJ1-2,few,-,TRBV13
CASAGQTVTYGYTF,TGTGCCAGCGCCGGACAGACCGTTACCTATGGCTACACCTTC,TRBJ1-2,-,-,TRBV28
CASSAGLAGLNEQFF,TGTGCCAGCAGCGCCGGACTAGCGGGTCTAAATGAGCAGTTCTTC,TRBJ2-1,-,TRBD2,TRBV4-2